This TCR beta chain was found in a study of T cells expressing NK-cell markers. Study at large: CD3+CD56+NKG2C+, CD3+CD56+NKG2C- and CD3+CD56-NKG2C+ T cells, once sorted, supplied the TCR beta repertoires.

A note on this clonotype: Antigen unknown.

From the 5' RACE reads, TCRdb lists one entry per CDR3 protein and no DNA. The sample table includes 400,000 to 450,000 distinct CDR3 sequences. Looked up from germline, CDR1 is SGHDT and CDR2 is YYEEEE. CDR3 length: 18 residues. Study observations and caveats: Dominant NKG2C+ clonotypes made up roughly 1.0-7.5% of CD8+ T cells in a handful of donors.

What was sequenced was blood T cells: a sorted CD56 or NKG2C T cell subset, CD4+ or CD8+ T cells, or bulk PBMC T cells (not recorded which). This TCR derives from a woman aged 18 to 75 in good health. This rearrangement joins TRBV5-6 to TRBJ2-1; the D gene TCRdb calls, TRBD2, cannot be checked with no DNA. CDR3 region: CASSPPSGLAGVVDEQFF.